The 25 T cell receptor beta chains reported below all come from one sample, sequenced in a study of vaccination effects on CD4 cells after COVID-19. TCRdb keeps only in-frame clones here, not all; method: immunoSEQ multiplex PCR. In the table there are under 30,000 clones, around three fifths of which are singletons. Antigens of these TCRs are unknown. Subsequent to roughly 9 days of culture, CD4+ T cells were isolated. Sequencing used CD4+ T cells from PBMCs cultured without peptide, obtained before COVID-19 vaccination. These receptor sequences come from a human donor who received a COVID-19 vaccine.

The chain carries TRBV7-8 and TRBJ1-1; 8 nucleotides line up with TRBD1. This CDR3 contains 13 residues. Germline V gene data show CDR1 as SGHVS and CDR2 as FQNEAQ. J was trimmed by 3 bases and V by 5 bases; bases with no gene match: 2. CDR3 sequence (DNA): TGTGCCAGCAGCCTACAGGGGGACACTGAAGCTTTCTTT. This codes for CASSLQGDTEAFF.

The CDR3 region has the DNA TGTGCCAGCCTAGAGCCTACTACTACCGAGCAGTACTTC. Translated: CASLEPTTTEQYF. The chain couples TRBV28 to TRBJ2-7; D is unresolved. V lost 8 bases and J 6 bases, leaving 17 bases between the germline ends. Germline CDR1 reads MDHEN; CDR2 reads SYDVKM. The CDR3 consists of 13 residues.

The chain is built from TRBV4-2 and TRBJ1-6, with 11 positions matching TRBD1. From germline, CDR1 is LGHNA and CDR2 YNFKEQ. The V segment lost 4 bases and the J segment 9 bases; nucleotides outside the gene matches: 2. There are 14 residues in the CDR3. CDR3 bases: TGTGCCAGCAGCCGGGACAGGGGGAGTTCACCCCTCCACTTT. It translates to CASSRDRGSSPLHF.

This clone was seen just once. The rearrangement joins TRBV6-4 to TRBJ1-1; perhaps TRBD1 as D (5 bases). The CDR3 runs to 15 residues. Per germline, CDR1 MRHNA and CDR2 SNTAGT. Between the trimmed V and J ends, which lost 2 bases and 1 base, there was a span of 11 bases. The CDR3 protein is CASSDGRRGNTEAFF. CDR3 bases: TGTGCCAGCAGTGACGGGCGGAGGGGGAACACTGAAGCTTTCTTT.

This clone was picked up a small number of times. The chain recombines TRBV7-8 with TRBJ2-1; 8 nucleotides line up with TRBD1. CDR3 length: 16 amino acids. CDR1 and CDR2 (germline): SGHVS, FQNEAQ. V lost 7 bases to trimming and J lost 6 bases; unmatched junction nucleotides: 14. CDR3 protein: CASTTVETGVGNEQFF. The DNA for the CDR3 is TGTGCCAGCACCACAGTCGAGACAGGGGTCGGCAATGAGCAGTTCTTC.

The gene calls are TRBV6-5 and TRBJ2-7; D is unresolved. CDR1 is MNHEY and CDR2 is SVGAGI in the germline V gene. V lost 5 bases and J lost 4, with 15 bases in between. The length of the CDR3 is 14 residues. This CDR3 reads CASSLHPLQYEQYF. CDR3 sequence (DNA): TGTGCCAGCAGTCTCCACCCACTCCAATACGAGCAGTACTTC.

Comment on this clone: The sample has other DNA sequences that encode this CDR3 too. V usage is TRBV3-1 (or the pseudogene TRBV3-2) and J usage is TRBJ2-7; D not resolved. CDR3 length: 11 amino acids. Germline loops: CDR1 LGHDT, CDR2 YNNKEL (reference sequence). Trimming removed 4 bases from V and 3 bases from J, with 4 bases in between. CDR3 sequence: CASSRNYEQYF. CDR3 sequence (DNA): TGTGCCAGCAGCCGCAACTACGAGCAGTACTTC.

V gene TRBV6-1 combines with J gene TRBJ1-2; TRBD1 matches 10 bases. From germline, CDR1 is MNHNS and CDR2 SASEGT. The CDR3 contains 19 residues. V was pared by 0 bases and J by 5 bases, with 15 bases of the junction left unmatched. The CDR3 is CASSEASWDRGDSLYGYTF. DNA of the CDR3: TGTGCCAGCAGTGAAGCGTCATGGGACAGGGGCGACTCTCTGTATGGCTACACCTTC.

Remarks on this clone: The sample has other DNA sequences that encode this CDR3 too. CDR3 coding DNA: TGTGCCAGCAGCCCCAGCAGCAACTATGGCTACACCTTC. This translates into CASSPSSNYGYTF. The V gene is TRBV3-1 (or the pseudogene TRBV3-2), the J gene TRBJ1-2; D not resolved. Germline V gives CDR1 LGHDT, CDR2 YNNKEL (reference sequence). The CDR3 length is 13 residues. Trimming took off 4 bases at V and 2 bases at J, with 8 bases between the two ends.

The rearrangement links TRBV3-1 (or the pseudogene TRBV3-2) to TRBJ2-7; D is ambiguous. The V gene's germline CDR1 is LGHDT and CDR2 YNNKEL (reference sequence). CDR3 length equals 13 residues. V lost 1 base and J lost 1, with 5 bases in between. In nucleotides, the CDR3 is TGTGCCAGCAGCCAAGCCCCGTCCTACGAGCAGTACTTC. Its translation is CASSQAPSYEQYF.

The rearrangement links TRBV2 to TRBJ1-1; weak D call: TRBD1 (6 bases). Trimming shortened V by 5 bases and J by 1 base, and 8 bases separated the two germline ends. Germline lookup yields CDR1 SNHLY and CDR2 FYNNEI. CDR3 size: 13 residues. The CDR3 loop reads CASSLTGNTEAFF. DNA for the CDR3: TGTGCCAGCAGTCTGACAGGGAACACTGAAGCTTTCTTT.

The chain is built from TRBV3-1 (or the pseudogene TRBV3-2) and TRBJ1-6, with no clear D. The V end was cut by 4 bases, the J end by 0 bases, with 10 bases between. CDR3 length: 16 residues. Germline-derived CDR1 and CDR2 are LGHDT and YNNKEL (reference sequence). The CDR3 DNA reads TGTGCCAGCAGCCCCAGCCTGAGCTCCTATAATTCACCCCTCCACTTT. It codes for CASSPSLSSYNSPLHF.

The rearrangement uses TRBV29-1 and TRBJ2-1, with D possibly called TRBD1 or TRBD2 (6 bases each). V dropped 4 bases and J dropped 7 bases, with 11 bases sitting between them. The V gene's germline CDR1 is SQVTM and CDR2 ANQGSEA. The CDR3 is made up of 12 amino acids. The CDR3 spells CSVGQAGNEQFF. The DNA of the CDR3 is TGCAGCGTTGGACAGGCGGGGAATGAGCAGTTCTTC.

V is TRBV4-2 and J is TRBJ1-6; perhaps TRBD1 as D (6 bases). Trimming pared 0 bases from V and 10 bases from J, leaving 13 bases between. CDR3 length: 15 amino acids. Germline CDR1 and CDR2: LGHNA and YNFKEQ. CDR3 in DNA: TGTGCCAGCAGCCAAGATTTAGGGGGAAGGTCACCCCTCCACTTT. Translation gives CASSQDLGGRSPLHF.

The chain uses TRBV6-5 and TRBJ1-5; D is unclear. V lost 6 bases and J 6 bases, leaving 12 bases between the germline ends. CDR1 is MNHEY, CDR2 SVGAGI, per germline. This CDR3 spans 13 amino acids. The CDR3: CASSMTAVQPQHF. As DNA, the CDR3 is TGTGCCAGCAGCATGACCGCTGTTCAGCCCCAGCATTTT.

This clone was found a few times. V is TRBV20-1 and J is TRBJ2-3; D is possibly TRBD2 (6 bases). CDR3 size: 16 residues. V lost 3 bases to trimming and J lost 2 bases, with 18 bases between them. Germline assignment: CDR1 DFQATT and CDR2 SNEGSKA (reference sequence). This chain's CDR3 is CSASGGTKGHTDTQYF. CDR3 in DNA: TGCAGTGCTAGTGGGGGGACGAAAGGGCACACAGATACGCAGTATTTT.

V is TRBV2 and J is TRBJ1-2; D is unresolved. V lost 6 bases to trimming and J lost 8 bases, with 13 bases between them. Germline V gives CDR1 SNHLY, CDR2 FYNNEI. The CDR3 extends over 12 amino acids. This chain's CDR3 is CASRVDREGYTF. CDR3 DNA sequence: TGTGCCAGCAGAGTTGATAGAGAGGGCTACACCTTC.

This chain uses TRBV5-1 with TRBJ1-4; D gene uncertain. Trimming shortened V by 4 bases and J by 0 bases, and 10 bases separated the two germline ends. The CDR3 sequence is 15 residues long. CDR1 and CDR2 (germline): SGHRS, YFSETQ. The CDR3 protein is CASSEQEATNEKLFF. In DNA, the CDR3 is TGCGCCAGCAGCGAGCAGGAAGCAACTAATGAAAAACTGTTTTTT.

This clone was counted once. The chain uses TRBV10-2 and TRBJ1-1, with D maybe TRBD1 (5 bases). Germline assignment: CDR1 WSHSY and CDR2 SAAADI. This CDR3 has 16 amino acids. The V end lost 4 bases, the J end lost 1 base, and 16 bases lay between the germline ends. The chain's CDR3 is CASSAPRQRSNTEAFF. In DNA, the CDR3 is TGCGCCAGCAGTGCTCCGAGACAGAGATCGAACACTGAAGCTTTCTTT.

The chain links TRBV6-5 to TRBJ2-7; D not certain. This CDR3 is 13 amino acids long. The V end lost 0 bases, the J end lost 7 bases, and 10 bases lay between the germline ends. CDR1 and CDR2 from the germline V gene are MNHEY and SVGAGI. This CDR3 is CASSYSGPREQYF. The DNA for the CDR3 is TGTGCCAGCAGTTACTCGGGCCCGAGGGAGCAGTACTTC.

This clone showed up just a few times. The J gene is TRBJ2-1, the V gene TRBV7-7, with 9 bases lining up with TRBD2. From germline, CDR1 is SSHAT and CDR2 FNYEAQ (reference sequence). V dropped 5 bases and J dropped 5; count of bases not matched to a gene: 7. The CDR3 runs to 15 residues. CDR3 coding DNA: TGTGCCAGCAGCCCCAAGGGACTAGCAAACAATGAGCAGTTCTTC. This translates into CASSPKGLANNEQFF. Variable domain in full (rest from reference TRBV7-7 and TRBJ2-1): GAGVSQSPRYKVTKRGQDVTLRCDPISSHATLYWYQQALGQGPEFLTYFNYEAQPDKSGLPSDRFSAERPEGSISTLTIQRTEQRDSAMYRCASSPKGLANNEQFFGPGTRLTVL.

Here the CDR3 DNA reads TGTGCCAGCAGCTTATGGGCCAGCGGGGGGGCCAGGGATACGCAGTATTTT. It specifies CASSLWASGGARDTQYF. This sequence joins TRBV7-8 and TRBJ2-3; TRBD2 matches at 10 bases. The germline gives CDR1 SGHVS, CDR2 FQNEAQ. J gave up 6 bases and V 2 bases, and 11 bases lay outside the gene matches. The CDR3 sequence is 17 residues long.

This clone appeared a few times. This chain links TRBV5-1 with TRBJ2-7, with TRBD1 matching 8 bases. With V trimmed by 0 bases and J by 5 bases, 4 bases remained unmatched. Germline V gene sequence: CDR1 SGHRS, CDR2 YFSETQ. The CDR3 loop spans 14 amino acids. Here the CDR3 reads CASSLDQGAHEQYF. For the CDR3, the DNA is TGCGCCAGCAGCTTGGATCAGGGGGCCCACGAGCAGTACTTC.

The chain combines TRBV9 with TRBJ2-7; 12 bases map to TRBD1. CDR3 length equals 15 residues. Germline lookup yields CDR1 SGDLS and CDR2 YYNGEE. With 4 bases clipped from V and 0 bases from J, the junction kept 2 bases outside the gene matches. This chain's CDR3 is CASSSGQGASYEQYF. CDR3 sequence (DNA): TGTGCCAGCAGCTCGGGACAGGGGGCCTCCTACGAGCAGTACTTC.

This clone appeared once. Here the CDR3 DNA reads TGTGCCAGCAACTCACGTGCAACTAATGAAAAACTGTTTTTT. It yields the protein CASNSRATNEKLFF. The chain is built from TRBV19 and TRBJ1-4, with D uncertain. This CDR3 has 14 amino acids. The V gene's germline CDR1 is LNHDA and CDR2 SQIVND (reference sequence). Trimming took 9 bases from V and 0 from J, leaving 11 bases between them.